These 29 T cell receptor beta chains were sequenced from one sample in a study of shared clonotypes between healthy human individuals. The table came from immunoSEQ multiplex PCR; TCRdb's copy has only in-frame clones and leaves some out. This sample yields around 440,000 clones, of which roughly three quarters are seen a single time; more than 10% belongs to the top ten. Sequencing used PBMCs. Source of these receptors: a woman in her thirties or forties in good health. Some clones in this sample may be carry-over from other donors' samples.

The chain carries TRBV6-6 and TRBJ2-5; no definite D call. CDR3 length equals 16 residues. The V end was cut by 0 bases, the J end by 1 base, with 12 bases between. Germline CDR1 MNHNY, CDR2 SVGAGI (reference sequence). This chain's CDR3 is CASSYSSFSTQETQYF. DNA for the CDR3: TGTGCCAGCAGTTACTCGTCATTCTCGACCCAAGAGACCCAGTACTTC.

The rearrangement uses TRBV21-1 and TRBJ2-7; the D segment call TRBD2 is taken from the table without a DNA check. TRBV21-1 is a pseudogene segment. The CDR3 is made up of 16 amino acids. CDR3 residues: CASSARTSGLTYEQYF. The CDR3 DNA reads TGTGCCAGCAGCGCCCGGACTAGCGGACTTACCTACGAGCAGTACTTC.

J is TRBJ2-4 and V is TRBV18, with 9 bases matching TRBD2. Germline V gene data show CDR1 as KGHSH and CDR2 as LQKENI. Trimming took 6 bases from V and 2 from J; bases not matched to a gene: 5. There are 15 residues in the CDR3. CDR3 sequence: CASSKAGGPKNIQYF. CDR3 nucleotides: TGTGCCAGCTCTAAAGCGGGAGGACCCAAAAACATTCAGTACTTC.

The chain employs TRBV7-9 and TRBJ2-7, with 7 bases fitting TRBD1. This CDR3 spans 14 amino acids. V shed 2 bases and J 3 bases; nucleotides not matched to a gene: 4. Germline assignment: CDR1 SEHNR and CDR2 FQNEAQ (reference sequence). The CDR3 here is CASSLKGGNYEQYF. DNA of the CDR3: TGTGCCAGCAGCTTAAAAGGGGGCAACTACGAGCAGTACTTC.

V and J are TRBV5-4 and TRBJ1-2; D remains ambiguous. In germline, CDR1 is SGHNT, CDR2 YYREEE (reference sequence). This CDR3 is 14 amino acids long. Trimming stripped 4 bases from V and 8 bases from J, with 18 bases between. CDR3 region: CASSQPDVPIGYTF. The CDR3 DNA reads as TGTGCCAGCAGCCAACCGGACGTACCTATCGGCTACACCTTC.

The genes are TRBV27 and TRBJ1-2; possible D gene TRBD1, 6 bases. This CDR3 contains 13 residues. Germline V gives CDR1 MNHEY, CDR2 SMNVEV (reference sequence). Deletions cut 5 bases from V and 5 bases from J, with 12 bases between. The CDR3 loop is CASSHGQFYGYTF. The DNA of the CDR3 is TGTGCCAGCAGTCACGGACAGTTTTATGGCTACACCTTC.

In nucleotides, the CDR3 is TGCAGCGTTGGGAACAGCCGCCAAGAGACCCAGTACTTC. Amino acids: CSVGNSRQETQYF. The chain has TRBV29-1 and TRBJ2-5; D unresolved. Germline loops: CDR1 SQVTM, CDR2 ANQGSEA. CDR3 size: 13 residues. V was clipped by 4 bases and J by 1 base, with 10 bases between them.

This clone was detected a few times. The chain carries TRBV29-1 and TRBJ2-1; 9 bases are a match to TRBD2. This CDR3 is 15 amino acids long. The germline V gene has CDR1 SQVTM and CDR2 ANQGSEA. The trim removed 0 bases at V and 10 bases at J, leaving 10 bases unmatched. The CDR3 region is CSVEEFASGKGEQFF. The CDR3 DNA sequence: TGCAGCGTTGAAGAGTTCGCTAGCGGGAAAGGGGAGCAGTTCTTC.

The chain carries TRBV5-1 and TRBJ2-7, with D possibly being TRBD2 (5 bases). CDR1 is SGHRS, CDR2 YFSETQ, per germline. With 3 bases removed from V and 4 bases from J, the gap between germline ends came to 17 bases. The CDR3 consists of 15 residues. The CDR3 DNA sequence: TGCGCCAGCAGCTCCCTAAATGGTGGGGAGTACGAGCAGTACTTC. Its protein is CASSSLNGGEYEQYF.

This clone was counted between two and nine times. The chain joins TRBV18 to TRBJ2-7; D gene ambiguous. Germline V lookup: CDR1 KGHSH, CDR2 LQKENI. Trimming took off 0 bases at V and 0 bases at J, with 9 bases between the two ends. The CDR3 consists of 15 residues. The CDR3 DNA follows: TGTGCCAGCTCACCACCCGCGCAGGTCTCCTACGAGCAGTACTTC. Its translation is CASSPPAQVSYEQYF. The variable domain in full, with the rest retrieved from reference TRBV18 and TRBJ2-7, is NAGVMQNPRHLVRRRGQEARLRCSPMKGHSHVYWYRQLPEEGLKFMVYLQKENIIDESGMPKERFSAEFPKEGPSILRIQQVVRGDSAAYFCASSPPAQVSYEQYFGPGTRLTVT.

The V call is TRBV19, the J call TRBJ2-2; 14 bases fit TRBD2. Germline CDR1 reads LNHDA; CDR2 reads SQIVND (reference sequence). The CDR3 consists of 18 residues. Trimming took 2 bases from V and 2 from J; bases not matched to a gene: 4. The CDR3 region has the DNA TGTGCCAGTAGTATACCCGGACTAGCGGGAGGAAACACCGGGGAGCTGTTTTTT. It translates to CASSIPGLAGGNTGELFF. Full variable domain (outside the CDR3, taken from reference TRBV19 and TRBJ2-2): DGGITQSPKYLFRKEGQNVTLSCEQNLNHDAMYWYRQDPGQGLRLIYYSQIVNDFQKGDIAEGYSVSREKKESFPLTVTSAQKNPTAFYLCASSIPGLAGGNTGELFFGEGSRLTVL.

Concerning this clone: A far more abundant clone sits one base away, making this likely a read error. Without the conserved terminal phenylalanine or tryptophan, this CDR3 likely stems from a read error. This chain joins TRBV28 and TRBJ1-1; tentative D call: TRBD1 (5 bases). Germline loops: CDR1 MDHEN, CDR2 SYDVKM. The length of the CDR3 is 14 residues. The V and J ends lost 2 bases and 4 bases respectively, with 11 bases between them. CDR3: CASSLPRAGTEAFS. The CDR3 DNA reads as TGTGCCAGCAGTTTACCCAGGGCCGGCACTGAAGCTTTCTCT.

This clone was seen a few times. J is TRBJ1-1 and V is TRBV5-1, with 8 positions matching TRBD1. The CDR3 is 16 amino acids. V was pared by 4 bases and J by 6 bases, with 14 bases of the junction left unmatched. Germline V gene lookup returns CDR1 SGHRS and CDR2 YFSETQ. CDR3 coding DNA: TGCGCCAGCAGCCCCACGAGGACAGGGCGAAAGTCTGAAGCTTTCTTT. It codes for CASSPTRTGRKSEAFF.

In its sample, this clone was seen once. The chain uses TRBV28 and TRBJ2-7; 8 bases are a match to TRBD2. The CDR3 is 17 residues long. Germline CDR1 reads MDHEN; CDR2 reads SYDVKM. V was clipped by 5 bases and J by 1 base; unmatched bases: 13. The DNA of the CDR3 is TGTGCCAGCAGTGAAGGTCCGGGGGGGTCCCCTTCCTACGAGCAGTACTTC. It encodes CASSEGPGGSPSYEQYF.

The J gene is TRBJ2-7, the V gene TRBV9; a weak D match, TRBD2 (6 bases). TRBJ2-5 matches the DNA end more closely, so the J call is doubtful. The CDR3 consists of 14 residues. Germline V gene sequence: CDR1 SGDLS, CDR2 YYNGEE. CDR3 amino acids: CASGGAGTVRTQYF. CDR3 coding DNA: TGTGCCAGCGGAGGGGCCGGAACCGTGAGGACCCAGTACTTC.

Regarding this clone: This likely stems from a read error, as it lies one base from a far larger clone. This sequence joins TRBV29-1 and TRBJ2-7; no definite D call. V lost 0 bases and J lost 3, with 6 bases in between. Per germline, CDR1 SQVTM and CDR2 ANQGSEA. The CDR3 runs to 12 residues. CDR3 sequence: CSVEDLLYEQYF. CDR3 nucleotide sequence: TGCAGCGTTGAAGATCTTCTCTACGAGCAGTACTTC.

About this clone itself: Other nucleotide sequences in the sample specify the same CDR3. The V and J genes are TRBV6-5 and TRBJ2-5; D ambiguous. V gave up 0 bases and J gave up 4 bases, with 3 bases separating them. This CDR3 spans 12 amino acids. Germline lookup yields CDR1 MNHEY and CDR2 SVGAGI. The CDR3 region is CASSYSRETQYF. DNA of the CDR3: TGTGCCAGCAGTTACTCGAGAGAGACCCAGTACTTC.

This chain links TRBV11-3 with TRBJ2-7, with 12 positions matching TRBD1. Germline CDR1 SGHNT, CDR2 YENEEA. Losses at the gene ends were 5 bases for V and 4 bases for J; bases not matched to a gene: 3. The CDR3 sequence is 14 residues long. The CDR3 nucleotides read TGTGCCAGCAGCGAGGGACAGGGGGCTTACGAGCAGTACTTC. Its translation is CASSEGQGAYEQYF.

This clone was detected only once. The J gene is TRBJ2-5, the V gene TRBV7-2; TRBD2 matches at 7 bases. The CDR3 sequence is 14 residues long. Trimming took 1 base from V and 7 from J; bases not matched to a gene: 6. Germline V gene sequence: CDR1 SGHTA, CDR2 FQGNSA. The CDR3 bases are TGTGCCAGCAGCTTAGTGGAAGGCGGGGGGACCCAGTACTTC. It encodes CASSLVEGGGTQYF.

This chain connects TRBV13 to TRBJ1-5; 10 nucleotides agree with TRBD1. Trimming removed 5 bases from V and 7 bases from J; junction bases left unmatched: 5. Looked up from germline, CDR1 is PRHDT and CDR2 is FYEKMQ (reference sequence). The CDR3 has 14 residues. The DNA for the CDR3 is TGTGCCAGCAGCGTCGGGACAGGGGTCCAGCCCCAGCATTTT. Its protein product is CASSVGTGVQPQHF.

The chain carries TRBV6-4 and TRBJ2-7; possibly TRBD1 or TRBD2 for D (5 bases each). CDR3 size: 15 residues. The V gene lost 3 bases and the J gene lost 2 bases, with 14 bases spanning the gap. Germline-derived CDR1 and CDR2 are MRHNA and SNTAGT. The CDR3 protein is CASSERDGETYEQYF. CDR3 DNA: TGTGCCAGCAGTGAACGGGACGGGGAAACCTACGAGCAGTACTTC.

As regards this clone: A read error may be the cause here, since a much bigger clone is one base away. The chain recombines TRBV7-3 with TRBJ2-3, with D tentatively TRBD1 (5 bases). Trimming took off 8 bases at V and 2 bases at J, with 14 bases between the two ends. The CDR3 extends over 14 amino acids. Germline CDR1 is SGHTA and CDR2 is FQGTGA. CDR3 bases: TGTGCCAGCGGCTACACAGGCCTCACAGATACGCAGTATTTT. Translating gives CASGYTGLTDTQYF.

This sequence joins TRBV7-3 and TRBJ2-7; 8 bases agree with TRBD2. The CDR3 totals 15 residues. From germline, CDR1 is SGHTA and CDR2 FQGTGA. V shed 5 bases and J 7 bases; nucleotides not matched to a gene: 13. The CDR3 is CASSPWGTRRDEQYF. The CDR3 nucleotides read TGTGCCAGCAGCCCGTGGGGGACTAGACGGGATGAGCAGTACTTC. Using reference TRBV7-3 and TRBJ2-7 for the parts outside the CDR3, the full variable domain is GAGVSQTPSNKVTEKGKYVELRCDPISGHTALYWYRQSLGQGPEFLIYFQGTGAADDSGLPNDRFFAVRPEGSVSTLKIQRTERGDSAVYLCASSPWGTRRDEQYFGPGTRLTVT.

V gene TRBV19 combines with J gene TRBJ1-5; a weak D match, TRBD1 (6 bases). The length of the CDR3 is 15 residues. The germline gives CDR1 LNHDA, CDR2 SQIVND (reference sequence). The V end was cut by 5 bases, the J end by 0 bases, with 11 bases between. This chain's CDR3 is CASSGQRHSNQPQHF. In DNA, the CDR3 is TGTGCCAGTAGTGGACAGCGCCATAGCAATCAGCCCCAGCATTTT.

Worth noting for this clone: A read error is the likely source, as a far larger clone sits one nucleotide away. This sequence joins TRBV11-2 and TRBJ2-7; the D is unclear. CDR3 length: 14 amino acids. Per germline, CDR1 SGHAT and CDR2 FQNNGV. Trimming pared 0 bases from V and 4 bases from J, leaving 10 bases between. The CDR3 protein is CASSLDRLLYEQYF. CDR3 in DNA: TGTGCCAGCAGCTTAGATCGATTACTTTACGAGCAGTACTTC.

This chain connects TRBV5-1 to TRBJ1-2; 7 bases map to TRBD1. The V segment lost 0 bases and the J segment 7 bases; nucleotides outside the gene matches: 9. Germline values: CDR1 SGHRS, CDR2 YFSETQ. This CDR3 comprises 15 residues. CDR3 sequence: CASSLALTGKAGYTF. In nucleotides, the CDR3 is TGCGCCAGCAGCTTGGCCCTGACAGGGAAGGCTGGCTACACCTTC.

The chain couples TRBV30 to TRBJ1-1; D call uncertain. V shed 3 bases and J shed 0 bases, with 8 bases lying between them. The CDR3 loop spans 13 amino acids. Germline V gives CDR1 GTSNPN, CDR2 SVGIG (reference sequence). CDR3 nucleotides: TGTGCCTGGAGGGTTCAGCTGAACACTGAAGCTTTCTTT. Translating it yields CAWRVQLNTEAFF.

V usage is TRBV7-2 and J usage is TRBJ1-5; 9 positions match TRBD1. The CDR3 loop spans 15 amino acids. Trimming took 5 bases from V and 4 from J; bases not matched to a gene: 6. Germline CDR1 SGHTA, CDR2 FQGNSA. CDR3 DNA sequence: TGTGCCAGCAGCCCCGGACAGGGGAGGAATCAGCCCCAGCATTTT. This codes for CASSPGQGRNQPQHF.

This chain uses TRBV6-6 with TRBJ1-5, with unresolved D. Germline assignment: CDR1 MNHNY and CDR2 SVGAGI (reference sequence). Between the trimmed V and J ends, which lost 2 bases and 4 bases, there was a span of 6 bases. This CDR3 is 13 amino acids long. The CDR3 protein is CASSYGQNQPQHF. The DNA for the CDR3 is TGTGCCAGCAGTTACGGGCAGAATCAGCCCCAGCATTTT.